Listed below are T cell receptor beta chains from one sample, sequenced in a study of long-term antiretroviral therapy in people with HIV. TCRdb keeps only in-frame clones here, not all; method: immunoSEQ multiplex PCR. The top ten clones hold 1.5% to 2% of a sample with over 30,000 clones, around 97% of them seen once. The sample consisted of unsorted PBMCs, taken 7.6 years after starting antiretroviral therapy. The receptors were sampled from a man aged 25 to 45 with HIV. Each CDR3 is given with its conserved first and last residue. D genes are given only for firm matches.

v_gene: TRBV11-2; len: 17; j_gene: TRBJ2-2; d_gene: NA; CDR3aa: CASSLDEPREDTGELFF; CDR3nt: TGTGCCAGCAGCTTAGATGAACCTAGGGAGGACACCGGGGAGCTGTTTTTT
v_gene: TRBV6-5; len: 15; j_gene: TRBJ2-6; d_gene: NA; CDR3aa: CASSNEWSGANVLTF; CDR3nt: TGTGCCAGCAGTAACGAGTGGTCTGGGGCCAACGTCCTGACTTTC
v_gene: TRBV11-2; len: 15; j_gene: TRBJ2-7; d_gene: TRBD1; CDR3aa: CASSSTDRGVYEQYF; CDR3nt: TGTGCCAGCAGCTCCACGGACAGGGGGGTTTACGAGCAGTACTTC
v_gene: TRBV2; len: 15; j_gene: TRBJ2-7; d_gene: TRBD1; CDR3aa: CASSEVGTGLYEQYF; CDR3nt: TGTGCCAGCAGTGAAGTCGGGACAGGACTCTACGAGCAGTACTTC
v_gene: TRBV2; len: 17; j_gene: TRBJ2-1; d_gene: TRBD2; CDR3aa: CASRSGLAGGFYNEQFF; CDR3nt: TGTGCCAGCAGGTCGGGACTAGCGGGAGGATTCTACAATGAGCAGTTCTTC
v_gene: TRBV11-2; len: 16; j_gene: TRBJ2-2; d_gene: NA; CDR3aa: CASSSTLSLAPGELFF; CDR3nt: TGTGCCAGCAGCTCAACCCTCTCCTTAGCCCCCGGGGAGCTGTTTTTT
v_gene: TRBV18; len: 16; j_gene: TRBJ2-7; d_gene: NA; CDR3aa: CASSPEERAHAYEQYF; CDR3nt: TGTGCCAGCTCACCCGAAGAGCGGGCGCACGCCTACGAGCAGTACTTC
v_gene: TRBV29-1; len: 14; j_gene: TRBJ2-7; d_gene: TRBD2; CDR3aa: CSVGGAGGVYEQYF; CDR3nt: TGCAGCGTCGGAGGAGCGGGAGGTGTATACGAGCAGTACTTC
v_gene: TRBV6-6; len: 13; j_gene: TRBJ2-2; d_gene: NA; CDR3aa: CASSYRGRGELFF; CDR3nt: TGTGCCAGCAGTTATCGGGGACGGGGGGAGCTGTTTTTT
v_gene: TRBV5-1; len: 16; j_gene: TRBJ2-1; d_gene: TRBD2; CDR3aa: CASRGLAGDSYNEQFF; CDR3nt: TGCGCCAGCAGGGGACTAGCGGGGGACTCCTACAATGAGCAGTTCTTC
v_gene: TRBV19; len: 16; j_gene: TRBJ1-4; d_gene: NA; CDR3aa: CASSMRGSVTNEKLFF; CDR3nt: TGTGCCAGTAGTATGAGGGGCTCCGTAACTAATGAAAAACTGTTTTTT
v_gene: TRBV5-6; len: 13; j_gene: TRBJ2-7; d_gene: NA; CDR3aa: CASSFIETYEQYF; CDR3nt: TGTGCCAGCAGCTTTATAGAGACCTACGAGCAGTACTTC
v_gene: TRBV28; len: 16; j_gene: TRBJ1-1; d_gene: NA; CDR3aa: CASSLQDLVVNTEAFF; CDR3nt: TGTGCCAGCAGTTTACAAGACTTAGTTGTGAACACTGAAGCTTTCTTT
v_gene: TRBV30; len: 13; j_gene: TRBJ1-1; d_gene: NA; CDR3aa: CAWGWGVNTEAFF; CDR3nt: TGTGCCTGGGGTTGGGGAGTGAACACTGAAGCTTTCTTT
v_gene: TRBV7-2; len: 14; j_gene: TRBJ1-3; d_gene: TRBD1; CDR3aa: CASSIRGLGDTIYF; CDR3nt: TGTGCCAGCAGCATAAGGGGGCTTGGAGACACCATATATTTT
v_gene: TRBV12-5; len: 11; j_gene: TRBJ2-7; d_gene: NA; CDR3aa: CASGSSWEQYF; CDR3nt: TGTGCTAGTGGTTCGTCCTGGGAGCAGTACTTC
v_gene: TRBV7-9; len: 16; j_gene: TRBJ2-7; d_gene: TRBD1; CDR3aa: CASRRTGDLTTYEQYF; CDR3nt: TGTGCCAGCAGGCGGACAGGGGACCTTACTACCTACGAGCAGTACTTC